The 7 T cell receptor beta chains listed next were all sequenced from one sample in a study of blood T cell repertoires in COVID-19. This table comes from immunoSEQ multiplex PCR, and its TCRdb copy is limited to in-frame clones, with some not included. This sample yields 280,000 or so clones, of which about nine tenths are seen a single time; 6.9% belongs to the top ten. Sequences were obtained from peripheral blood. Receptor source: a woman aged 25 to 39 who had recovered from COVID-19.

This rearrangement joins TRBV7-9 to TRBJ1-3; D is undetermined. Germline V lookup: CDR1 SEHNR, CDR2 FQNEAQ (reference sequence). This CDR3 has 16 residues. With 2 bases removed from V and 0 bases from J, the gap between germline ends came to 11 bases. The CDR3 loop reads CASSLSALLSGNTIYF. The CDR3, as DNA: TGTGCCAGCAGCTTATCCGCGTTGCTCTCTGGAAACACCATATATTTT. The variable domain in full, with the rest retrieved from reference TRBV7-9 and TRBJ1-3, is DTGVSQNPRHKITKRGQNVTFRCDPISEHNRLYWYRQTLGQGPEFLTYFQNEAQLEKSRLLSDRFSAERPKGSFSTLEIQRTEQGDSAMYLCASSLSALLSGNTIYFGEGSWLTVV.

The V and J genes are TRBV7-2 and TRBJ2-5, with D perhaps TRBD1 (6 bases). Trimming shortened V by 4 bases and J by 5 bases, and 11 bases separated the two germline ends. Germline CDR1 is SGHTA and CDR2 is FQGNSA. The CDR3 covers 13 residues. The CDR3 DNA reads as TGTGCCAGCAGCTCCGGACAGCTGGAGACCCAGTACTTC. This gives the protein CASSSGQLETQYF. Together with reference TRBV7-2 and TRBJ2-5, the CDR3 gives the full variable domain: GAGVSQSPSNKVTEKGKDVELRCDPISGHTALYWYRQSLGQGLEFLIYFQGNSAPDKSGLPSDRFSAERTGGSVSTLTIQRTQQEDSAVYLCASSSGQLETQYFGPGTRLLVL.

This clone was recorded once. Written as DNA, the CDR3 is TGCAGTGCTAGGGCCACCAGGGCCCAGTACTTC. Amino acid sequence: CSARATRAQYF. This chain links TRBV20-1 with TRBJ2-5; D may be TRBD1 (5 bases). The length of the CDR3 is 11 residues. CDR1 and CDR2 from the germline V gene are DFQATT and SNEGSKA (reference sequence). Trimming took off 3 bases at V and 9 bases at J, with 11 bases between the two ends.

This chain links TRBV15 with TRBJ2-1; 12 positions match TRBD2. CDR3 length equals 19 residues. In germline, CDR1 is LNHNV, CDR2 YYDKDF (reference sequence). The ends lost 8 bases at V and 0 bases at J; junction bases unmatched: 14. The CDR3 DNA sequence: TGTGCCACCCTCGGGGTACTAGCGGGGGGAATGAGCTCCTACAATGAGCAGTTCTTC. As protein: CATLGVLAGGMSSYNEQFF.

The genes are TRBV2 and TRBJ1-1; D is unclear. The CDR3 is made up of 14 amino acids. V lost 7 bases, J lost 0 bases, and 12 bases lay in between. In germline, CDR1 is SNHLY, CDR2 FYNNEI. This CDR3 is CASTTEYMNTEAFF. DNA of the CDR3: TGTGCCAGCACTACGGAGTACATGAACACTGAAGCTTTCTTT.

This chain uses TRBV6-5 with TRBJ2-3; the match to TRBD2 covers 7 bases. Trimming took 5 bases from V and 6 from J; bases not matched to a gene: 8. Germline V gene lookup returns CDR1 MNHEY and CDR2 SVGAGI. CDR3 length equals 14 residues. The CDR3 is CASSPLGLVDTQYF. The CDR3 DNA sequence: TGTGCCAGCAGTCCCCTCGGACTAGTTGATACGCAGTATTTT.

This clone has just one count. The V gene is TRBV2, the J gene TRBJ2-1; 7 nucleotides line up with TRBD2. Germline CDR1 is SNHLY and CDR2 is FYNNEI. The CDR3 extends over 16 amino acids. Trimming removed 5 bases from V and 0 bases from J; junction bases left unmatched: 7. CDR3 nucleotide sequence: TGTGCCAGCAGTAAAGAACTAGCGAGCTCCTACAATGAGCAGTTCTTC. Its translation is CASSKELASSYNEQFF.